A single sample gave rise to the 32 T cell receptor beta chains below, sequenced in a study of blood T cell repertoires in COVID-19. This table comes from immunoSEQ multiplex PCR, and its TCRdb copy is limited to in-frame clones, with some not included. The data hold roughly 43,000 clones, with approximately 90% observed a single time. Sequencing input: peripheral blood. These receptors all come from a man between 65 and 85 years old with active COVID-19.

The chain carries TRBV4-3 and TRBJ1-4, with D maybe TRBD1 (6 bases). Germline V gene lookup returns CDR1 LGHNA and CDR2 YSLEER. The CDR3 extends over 15 amino acids. V lost 4 bases, J lost 0 bases, and 9 bases lay in between. CDR3 nucleotide sequence: TGCGCCAGCAGCCGCACAGGGACAACTAATGAAAAACTGTTTTTT. Translation gives CASSRTGTTNEKLFF.

J is TRBJ1-3 and V is TRBV18; D unclear. Trimming pared 11 bases from V and 1 base from J, leaving 15 bases between. This CDR3 spans 14 amino acids. In germline, CDR1 is KGHSH, CDR2 LQKENI. Written as DNA, the CDR3 is TGTGCCGCGGTGGCAGAAGGTTCTGGAAACACCATATATTTT. This gives the protein CAAVAEGSGNTIYF.

The V call is TRBV29-1, the J call TRBJ1-4; 8 positions agree with TRBD1. Germline-derived CDR1 and CDR2 are SQVTM and ANQGSEA. The J segment lost 8 bases and the V segment lost 4 bases, leaving 3 bases of the junction unmatched. This CDR3 comprises 12 residues. DNA of the CDR3: TGCAGCGTTGGACAGGGGAGGGAAAAACTGTTTTTT. Residues: CSVGQGREKLFF.

This clone was seen only once. The V gene is TRBV19, the J gene TRBJ1-4; 10 bases fit TRBD1. Per germline, CDR1 LNHDA and CDR2 SQIVND (reference sequence). This CDR3 region has 15 residues. V lost 4 bases and J lost 5; bases outside the gene matches: 4. The CDR3 DNA reads TGTGCCAGTAGTACCCGGGACAGGGGAAATGAAAAACTGTTTTTT. Translating gives CASSTRDRGNEKLFF.

This rearrangement joins TRBV5-1 to TRBJ2-1, with TRBD1 matching 10 bases. CDR1 is SGHRS, CDR2 YFSETQ, per germline. CDR3 size: 16 residues. The J segment lost 6 bases and the V segment lost 4 bases, leaving 10 bases of the junction unmatched. The CDR3: CASSPVGTGEINEQFF. The CDR3 DNA reads as TGCGCCAGCAGCCCGGTCGGGACAGGGGAGATCAATGAGCAGTTCTTC. The entire variable domain, with the rest obtained from reference TRBV5-1 and TRBJ2-1, is as follows: KAGVTQTPRYLIKTRGQQVTLSCSPISGHRSVSWYQQTPGQGLQFLFEYFSETQRNKGNFPGRFSGRQFSNSRSEMNVSTLELGDSALYLCASSPVGTGEINEQFFGPGTRLTVL.

This clone was found once. The rearrangement joins TRBV18 to TRBJ2-7, with D hard to call. The germline V gene encodes CDR1 KGHSH and CDR2 LQKENI. Trimming stripped 2 bases from V and 4 bases from J, with 9 bases between. This CDR3 comprises 13 residues. The CDR3 nucleotides are TGTGCCAGCTCACCATCTGGCAGATACGAGCAGTACTTC. Protein sequence: CASSPSGRYEQYF.

The rearrangement joins TRBV7-2 to TRBJ1-5, with 7 bases identical to TRBD1. CDR1 is SGHTA, CDR2 FQGNSA, per germline. CDR3 length equals 15 residues. Germline trimming cut 3 bases from V and 6 bases from J; bases unmatched to any gene: 8. CDR3 nucleotide sequence: TGTGCCAGCAGCTTCACAGGGGTAGCCGTTCAGCCCCAGCATTTT. It is translated as CASSFTGVAVQPQHF.

V usage is TRBV6-2 or TRBV6-3 and J usage is TRBJ1-2; D might be TRBD1 (6 bases). The CDR3 loop spans 14 amino acids. Germline lookup yields CDR1 MNHEY and CDR2 SVGEGT. V lost 4 bases to trimming and J lost 5 bases, with 14 bases between them. CDR3 sequence reads: CASSSTGTPYGYTF. The CDR3 DNA reads as TGTGCCAGCAGTTCCACCGGGACACCTTATGGCTACACCTTC.

This clone was detected only once. The J gene is TRBJ2-3, the V gene TRBV15, with 9 nucleotides matching TRBD2. The CDR3 contains 15 residues. Trimming cost V 8 bases and J 1 base; bases outside gene matches: 7. The germline CDR1 and CDR2 sequences are LNHNV and YYDKDF (reference sequence). CDR3 sequence reads: CATHPGGGGTDTQYF. CDR3 bases: TGTGCCACCCACCCCGGCGGGGGGGGCACAGATACGCAGTATTTT.

The gene calls are TRBV11-1 and TRBJ2-5, with a tentative D call TRBD2 (5 bases). V lost 3 bases and J lost 3, with 11 bases in between. CDR1 is SGHAT, CDR2 FQDESV, per germline (reference sequence). The CDR3 consists of 14 residues. The CDR3 nucleotides are TGTGCCAGCAGCTTCGCGGGTGGGGAAGAGACCCAGTACTTC. Residues: CASSFAGGEETQYF.

J is TRBJ2-2 and V is TRBV27; 7 bases line up with TRBD2. CDR1 and CDR2 from the germline V gene are MNHEY and SMNVEV (reference sequence). CDR3 length: 18 residues. The V gene end was trimmed by 0 bases and the J gene end by 1 base; junction bases not matched to a gene: 8. DNA of the CDR3: TGTGCCAGCAGTTTATCGAGTCTAGCGGAACAGAACACCGGGGAGCTGTTTTTT. Protein: CASSLSSLAEQNTGELFF.

The rearrangement joins TRBV27 to TRBJ2-2, with TRBD2 identical over 7 bases. With 6 bases clipped from V and 0 bases from J, the junction kept 4 bases outside the gene matches. In germline, CDR1 is MNHEY, CDR2 SMNVEV (reference sequence). The CDR3 runs 15 residues. The CDR3 nucleotides read TGTGCCAGCAGGAGCGGGGTAGCGAACACCGGGGAGCTGTTTTTT. Translating it yields CASRSGVANTGELFF.

The chain links TRBV6-5 to TRBJ1-5; 10 bases are a match to TRBD1. J gave up 4 bases and V 6 bases, and 3 bases lay outside the gene matches. Germline CDR1 is MNHEY and CDR2 is SVGAGI. This CDR3 spans 14 amino acids. CDR3 sequence: CASRKGQGNQPQHF. In DNA, the CDR3 is TGTGCCAGCAGGAAGGGACAGGGGAATCAGCCCCAGCATTTT.

The rearrangement joins TRBV6-6 to TRBJ1-5; a weak D match, TRBD1 (6 bases). Germline-derived CDR1 and CDR2 are MNHNY and SVGAGI (reference sequence). The CDR3 contains 14 residues. Trimming removed 5 bases at V and 7 bases at J, with 15 bases between. CDR3 protein: CASSPRDTRQPQHF. The CDR3 region has the DNA TGTGCCAGCAGTCCCCGGGACACCCGACAGCCCCAGCATTTT.

The chain employs TRBV5-4 and TRBJ1-2; D possibly corresponds to TRBD1 (6 bases). V lost 0 bases and J lost 3, with 12 bases in between. The CDR3 is 15 amino acids. Per the germline V gene, CDR1 is SGHNT and CDR2 is YYREEE (reference sequence). CDR3 in amino acids: CASSLVGAGYYGYTF. The CDR3 DNA sequence: TGTGCCAGCAGCTTGGTGGGGGCAGGTTACTATGGCTACACCTTC.

This clone was picked up one time. The chain uses TRBV6-8 and TRBJ2-3; TRBD2 agrees at 10 bases. The CDR3 length is 15 residues. Germline V gene data show CDR1 as MNHGY and CDR2 as SAAAGT. The trim removed 7 bases at V and 6 bases at J, leaving 10 bases unmatched. The CDR3 sequence: CASNGSGGALDTQYF. The CDR3 nucleotides are TGTGCCAGCAATGGGAGCGGGGGGGCGTTGGATACGCAGTATTTT.

This chain joins TRBV28 and TRBJ1-4; 9 bases match TRBD1. V dropped 4 bases and J dropped 12; count of bases not matched to a gene: 12. The CDR3 extends over 15 amino acids. Germline V gene data show CDR1 as MDHEN and CDR2 as SYDVKM. This CDR3 reads CASSSSRQGGGELFF. The CDR3 nucleotides are TGTGCCAGCAGTTCTTCCAGACAGGGGGGGGGCGAACTGTTTTTT.

The chain links TRBV19 to TRBJ1-2; tentative D call: TRBD1 (5 bases). CDR1 is LNHDA and CDR2 is SQIVND in the germline V gene (reference sequence). The CDR3 has 13 residues. The CDR3 loop is CAGWGGPDYGYTF. The CDR3 DNA reads as TGTGCTGGATGGGGGGGTCCGGACTATGGCTACACCTTC.

The V call is TRBV5-1, the J call TRBJ2-3; 7 positions agree with TRBD1. The germline V gene has CDR1 SGHRS and CDR2 YFSETQ. V trimming: 1 base; J trimming: 6 bases; junction bases outside the gene matches: 5. The CDR3 runs 14 residues. The CDR3 region is CASSLHRGIDTQYF. DNA of the CDR3: TGCGCCAGCAGCTTGCACAGGGGTATTGATACGCAGTATTTT.

The chain couples TRBV27 to TRBJ1-1; D unclear. Germline V gene sequence: CDR1 MNHEY, CDR2 SMNVEV (reference sequence). Trimming shortened V by 5 bases and J by 11 bases, and 15 bases separated the two germline ends. The CDR3 runs to 12 residues. The CDR3 bases are TGTGCCAGCAGTCCGCTACTCCCCGAGGCTTTCTTT. It yields the protein CASSPLLPEAFF.

The chain has TRBV5-8 and TRBJ2-7, with a tentative D call TRBD1 (6 bases). V lost 2 bases, J lost 0 bases, and 9 bases lay in between. The CDR3 loop spans 14 amino acids. Germline V gene lookup returns CDR1 SGHTS and CDR2 YDEGEE. CDR3 in DNA: TGTGCCAGCAGCTTAGGACAGCTCTCCTACGAGCAGTACTTC. Its translation is CASSLGQLSYEQYF.

The chain uses TRBV9 and TRBJ2-7; no reliable D call. Germline CDR1 reads SGDLS; CDR2 reads YYNGEE. V shed 1 base and J shed 2 bases, with 10 bases lying between them. The CDR3 is 14 residues long. Here the CDR3 reads CASSVSPDTYEQYF. The CDR3 nucleotides are TGTGCCAGCAGCGTATCCCCCGACACCTACGAGCAGTACTTC. The variable domain in full, with the rest retrieved from reference TRBV9 and TRBJ2-7, is DSGVTQTPKHLITATGQRVTLRCSPRSGDLSVYWYQQSLDQGLQFLIQYYNGEERAKGNILERFSAQQFPDLHSELNLSSLELGDSALYFCASSVSPDTYEQYFGPGTRLTVT.

This chain connects TRBV7-9 to TRBJ1-1, with 7 bases lining up with TRBD1. Germline V gene lookup returns CDR1 SEHNR and CDR2 FQNEAQ (reference sequence). The CDR3 is made up of 13 amino acids. Trimming took 5 bases from V and 5 from J; bases not matched to a gene: 5. The CDR3 sequence is CASSPTGDTEAFF. For the CDR3, the DNA is TGTGCCAGCAGCCCTACAGGGGATACTGAAGCTTTCTTT.

The chain joins TRBV28 to TRBJ2-7, with 7 bases that match TRBD2. This CDR3 is built from 15 residues. Germline CDR1 and CDR2: MDHEN and SYDVKM. V gave up 7 bases and J gave up 0 bases; unmatched junction bases: 9. The CDR3 spells CASTLGGVASYEQYF. DNA for the CDR3: TGTGCCAGCACCCTTGGGGGGGTTGCCTCCTACGAGCAGTACTTC.

This clone was found once. The rearrangement joins TRBV5-1 to TRBJ1-4; 8 bases are shared with TRBD1. V gave up 4 bases and J gave up 1 base; unmatched junction bases: 3. This CDR3 has 15 amino acids. CDR1 is SGHRS, CDR2 YFSETQ, per germline. CDR3 sequence (DNA): TGCGCCAGCAGCCCGACAGGGGAAACTAATGAAAAACTGTTTTTT. This codes for CASSPTGETNEKLFF.

The CDR3 region is CASSLRGNVLYNEQFF. DNA of the CDR3: TGTGCCAGCAGCTTGCGCGGGAATGTCCTTTACAATGAGCAGTTCTTC. The gene calls are TRBV5-8 and TRBJ2-1; tentative D call: TRBD2 (6 bases). V lost 1 base, J lost 4 bases, and 15 bases lay in between. This CDR3 contains 16 residues. Germline-derived CDR1 and CDR2 are SGHTS and YDEGEE.

This clone was counted only a few times. The rearrangement uses TRBV7-8 and TRBJ1-3, with a tentative D call TRBD1 (6 bases). There are 14 residues in the CDR3. Germline V gene sequence: CDR1 SGHVS, CDR2 FQNEAQ. The V end was cut by 2 bases, the J end by 4 bases, with 9 bases between. CDR3 coding DNA: TGTGCCAGCAGCTTAACAGGGTCCGGAAACACCATATATTTT. Its translation is CASSLTGSGNTIYF.

The CDR3 nucleotides are TGTGCCAGCACCGACACAGAGCAGTTCTTC. Translating it yields CASTDTEQFF. The chain joins TRBV21-1 to TRBJ2-1; TRBD1, the D gene given by the table, was not confirmed from the DNA. TRBV21-1 is assigned pseudogene status. CDR3 length equals 10 residues.

J is TRBJ2-7 and V is TRBV2; 7 nucleotides match TRBD1. The germline gives CDR1 SNHLY, CDR2 FYNNEI. V was pared by 5 bases and J by 3 bases, with 10 bases of the junction left unmatched. The CDR3 is made up of 15 amino acids. CDR3 DNA: TGTGCCAGCAGTAAAGACAGGGCCTTCGACTACGAGCAGTACTTC. Amino acid sequence: CASSKDRAFDYEQYF.

The chain couples TRBV7-3 to TRBJ2-1, with TRBD2 identical over 13 bases. The CDR3 loop spans 16 amino acids. Per the germline V gene, CDR1 is SGHTA and CDR2 is FQGTGA. V lost 5 bases to trimming and J lost 8 bases; unmatched junction nucleotides: 9. Here the CDR3 DNA reads TGTGCCAGCAGCCTAGGGGGGACTAGCGGGGTATATGAGCAGTTCTTC. Its translation is CASSLGGTSGVYEQFF.

The chain employs TRBV6-5 and TRBJ1-6, with 7 bases that match TRBD1. Germline lookup yields CDR1 MNHEY and CDR2 SVGAGI. After removal of 7 bases from V and 6 bases from J, the junction contained 6 bases not matched to a gene. The CDR3 consists of 14 residues. The CDR3 DNA reads TGTGCCAGCACCCCGGACAGGACTAATTCACCCCTCCACTTT. Protein sequence: CASTPDRTNSPLHF.

This clone has only a few counts. The CDR3: CASSYAGSGETQYF. The CDR3 region has the DNA TGTGCCAGCAGTTACGCGGGTAGCGGGGAGACCCAGTACTTC. V and J are TRBV6-2 or TRBV6-3 and TRBJ2-5; the match to TRBD2 covers 7 bases. This CDR3 comprises 14 residues. The V gene end was trimmed by 2 bases and the J gene end by 5 bases; junction bases not matched to a gene: 5. CDR1 MNHEY and CDR2 SVGEGT come from the germline V gene.